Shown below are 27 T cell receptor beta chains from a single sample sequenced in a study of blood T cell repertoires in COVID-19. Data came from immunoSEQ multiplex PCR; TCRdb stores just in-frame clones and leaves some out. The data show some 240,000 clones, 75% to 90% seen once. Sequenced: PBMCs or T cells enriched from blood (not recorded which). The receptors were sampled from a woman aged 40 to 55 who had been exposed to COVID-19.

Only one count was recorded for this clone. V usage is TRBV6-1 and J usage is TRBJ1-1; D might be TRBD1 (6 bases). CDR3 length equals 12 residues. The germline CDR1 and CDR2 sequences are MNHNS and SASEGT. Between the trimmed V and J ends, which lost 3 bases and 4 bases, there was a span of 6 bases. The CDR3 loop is CASSEGATEAFF. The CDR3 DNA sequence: TGTGCCAGCAGTGAGGGGGCCACTGAAGCTTTCTTT.

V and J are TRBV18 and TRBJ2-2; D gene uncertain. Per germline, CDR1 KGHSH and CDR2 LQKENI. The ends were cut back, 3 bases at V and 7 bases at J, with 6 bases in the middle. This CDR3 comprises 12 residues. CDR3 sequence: CASSPSRGELFF. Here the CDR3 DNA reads TGTGCCAGCTCACCTTCCCGCGGGGAGCTGTTTTTT.

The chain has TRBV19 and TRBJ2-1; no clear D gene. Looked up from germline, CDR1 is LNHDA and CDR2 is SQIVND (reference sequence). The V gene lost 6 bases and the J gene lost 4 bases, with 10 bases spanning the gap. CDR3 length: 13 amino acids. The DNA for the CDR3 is TGTGCCAGTAGCGCTGGCGGATACAATGAGCAGTTCTTC. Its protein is CASSAGGYNEQFF.

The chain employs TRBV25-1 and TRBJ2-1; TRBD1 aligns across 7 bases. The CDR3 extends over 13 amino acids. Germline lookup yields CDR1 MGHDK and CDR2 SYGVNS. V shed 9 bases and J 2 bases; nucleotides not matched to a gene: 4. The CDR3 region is CASQTGPYNEQFF. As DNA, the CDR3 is TGTGCCAGTCAGACAGGGCCCTACAATGAGCAGTTCTTC.

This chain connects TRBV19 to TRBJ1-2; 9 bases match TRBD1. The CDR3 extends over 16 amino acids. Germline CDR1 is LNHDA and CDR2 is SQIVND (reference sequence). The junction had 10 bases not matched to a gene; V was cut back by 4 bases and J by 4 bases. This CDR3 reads CASSTISDRGSYGYTF. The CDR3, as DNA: TGTGCCAGTAGTACCATATCGGACAGGGGTTCCTATGGCTACACCTTC.

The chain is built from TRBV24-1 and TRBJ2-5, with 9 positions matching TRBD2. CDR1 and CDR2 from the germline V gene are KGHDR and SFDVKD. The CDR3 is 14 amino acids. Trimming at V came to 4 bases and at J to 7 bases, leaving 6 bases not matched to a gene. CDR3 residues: CATSEASGIGTQYF. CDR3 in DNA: TGTGCCACCAGTGAGGCTAGCGGGATTGGGACCCAGTACTTC.

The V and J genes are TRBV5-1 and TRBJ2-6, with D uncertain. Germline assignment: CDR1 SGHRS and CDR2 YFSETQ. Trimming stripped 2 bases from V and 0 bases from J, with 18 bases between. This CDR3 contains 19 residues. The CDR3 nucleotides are TGCGCCAGCAGCTTCGATACAGCTCTTGGGTTCTCTGGGGCCAACGTCCTGACTTTC. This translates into CASSFDTALGFSGANVLTF.

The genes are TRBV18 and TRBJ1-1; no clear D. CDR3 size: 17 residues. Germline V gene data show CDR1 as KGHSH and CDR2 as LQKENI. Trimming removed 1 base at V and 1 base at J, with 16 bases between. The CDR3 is CASSPQGGPWGNTEAFF. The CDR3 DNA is TGTGCCAGCTCACCACAGGGCGGGCCGTGGGGGAACACTGAAGCTTTCTTT. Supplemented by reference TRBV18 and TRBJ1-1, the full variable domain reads NAGVMQNPRHLVRRRGQEARLRCSPMKGHSHVYWYRQLPEEGLKFMVYLQKENIIDESGMPKERFSAEFPKEGPSILRIQQVVRGDSAAYFCASSPQGGPWGNTEAFFGQGTRLTVV.

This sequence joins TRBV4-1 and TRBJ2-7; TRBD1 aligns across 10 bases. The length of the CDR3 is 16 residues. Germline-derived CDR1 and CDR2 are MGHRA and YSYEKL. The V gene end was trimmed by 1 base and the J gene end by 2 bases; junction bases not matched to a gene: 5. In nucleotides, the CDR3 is TGCGCCAGCAGCCAAGTTTTCGGACAGGGGGCCTACGAGCAGTACTTC. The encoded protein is CASSQVFGQGAYEQYF.

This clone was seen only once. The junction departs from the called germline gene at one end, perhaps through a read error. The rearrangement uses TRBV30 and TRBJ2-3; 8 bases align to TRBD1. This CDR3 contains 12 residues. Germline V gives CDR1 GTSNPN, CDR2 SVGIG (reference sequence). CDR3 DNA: TGTGCCTGGGCAGGGGGCACCGATACGCAGTATTTT. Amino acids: CAWAGGTDTQYF.

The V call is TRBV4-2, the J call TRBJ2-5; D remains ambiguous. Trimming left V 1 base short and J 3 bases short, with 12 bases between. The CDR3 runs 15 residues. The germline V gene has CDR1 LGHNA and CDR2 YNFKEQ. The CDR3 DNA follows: TGTGCCAGCAGCCAAGGTCACAGAGACGAAGAGACCCAGTACTTC. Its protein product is CASSQGHRDEETQYF.

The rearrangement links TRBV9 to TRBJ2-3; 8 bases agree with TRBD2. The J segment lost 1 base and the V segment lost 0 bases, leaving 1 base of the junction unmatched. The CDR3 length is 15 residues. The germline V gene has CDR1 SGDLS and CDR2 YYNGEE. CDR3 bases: TGTGCCAGCAGCGTAGTTAGCGGGGGCACAGATACGCAGTATTTT. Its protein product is CASSVVSGGTDTQYF.

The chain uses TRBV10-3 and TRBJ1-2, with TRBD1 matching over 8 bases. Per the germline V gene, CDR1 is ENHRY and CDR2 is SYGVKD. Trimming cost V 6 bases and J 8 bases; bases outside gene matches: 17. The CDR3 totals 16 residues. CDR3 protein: CAISQPGGQGALGYTF. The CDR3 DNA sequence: TGTGCCATCAGCCAACCCGGAGGGCAGGGGGCTTTAGGCTACACCTTC.

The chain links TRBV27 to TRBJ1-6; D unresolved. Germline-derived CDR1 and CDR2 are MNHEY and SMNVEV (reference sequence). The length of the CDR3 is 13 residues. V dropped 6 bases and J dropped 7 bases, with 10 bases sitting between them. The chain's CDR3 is CASSHHYNSPLHF. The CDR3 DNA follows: TGTGCCAGCAGCCACCACTACAATTCACCCCTCCACTTT.

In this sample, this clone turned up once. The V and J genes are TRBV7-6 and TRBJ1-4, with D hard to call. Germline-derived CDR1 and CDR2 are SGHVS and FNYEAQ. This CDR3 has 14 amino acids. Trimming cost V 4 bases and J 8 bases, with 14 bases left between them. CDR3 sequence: CASSSSYSPEKLFF. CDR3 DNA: TGTGCCAGCAGCTCCTCCTATAGCCCGGAAAAACTGTTTTTT.

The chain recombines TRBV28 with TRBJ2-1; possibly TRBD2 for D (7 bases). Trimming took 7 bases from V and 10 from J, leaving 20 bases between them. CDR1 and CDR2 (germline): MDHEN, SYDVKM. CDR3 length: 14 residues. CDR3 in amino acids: CASINEGGREEQFF. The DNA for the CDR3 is TGTGCCAGCATTAATGAGGGGGGGCGAGAGGAGCAGTTCTTC.

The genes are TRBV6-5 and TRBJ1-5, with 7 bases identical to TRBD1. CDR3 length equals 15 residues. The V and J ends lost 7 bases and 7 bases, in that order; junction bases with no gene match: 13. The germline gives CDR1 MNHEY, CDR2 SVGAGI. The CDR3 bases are TGTGCCAGCACCGAGGGGGCAAAGAGGGGGCAGCCCCAGCATTTT. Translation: CASTEGAKRGQPQHF.

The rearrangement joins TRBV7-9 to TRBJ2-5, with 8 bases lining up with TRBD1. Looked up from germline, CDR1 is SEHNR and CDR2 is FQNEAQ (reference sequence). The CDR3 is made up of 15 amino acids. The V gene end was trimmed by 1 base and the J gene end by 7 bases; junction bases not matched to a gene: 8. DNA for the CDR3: TGTGCCAGCAGCTTAGTGATCCCACAGGGGGGGACCCAGTACTTC. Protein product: CASSLVIPQGGTQYF.

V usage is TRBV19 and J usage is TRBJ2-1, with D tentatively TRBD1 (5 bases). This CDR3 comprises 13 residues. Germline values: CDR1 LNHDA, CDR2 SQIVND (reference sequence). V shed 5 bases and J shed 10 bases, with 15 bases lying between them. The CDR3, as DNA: TGTGCCAGTAGTCCCGAGTGGGGCGCCGAGCAGTTCTTC. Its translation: CASSPEWGAEQFF.

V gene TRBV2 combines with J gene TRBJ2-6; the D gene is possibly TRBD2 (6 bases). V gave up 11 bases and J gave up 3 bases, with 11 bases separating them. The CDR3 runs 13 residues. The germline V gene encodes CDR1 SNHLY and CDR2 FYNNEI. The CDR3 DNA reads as TGTGCCGCGGCGGGGAATGGGGCCAACGTCCTGACTTTC. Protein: CAAAGNGANVLTF.

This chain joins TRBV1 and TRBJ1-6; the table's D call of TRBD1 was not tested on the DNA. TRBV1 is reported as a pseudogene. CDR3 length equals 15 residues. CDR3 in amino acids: CTSSPGQRYNSPLHF. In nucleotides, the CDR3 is TGCACCAGCAGCCCGGGACAGAGGTATAATTCACCCCTCCACTTT.

The CDR3 sequence: CASRRHPWDRENTGELFF. The CDR3 DNA follows: TGTGCCAGCAGAAGACACCCTTGGGACAGAGAGAACACCGGGGAGCTGTTTTTT. The chain employs TRBV7-2 and TRBJ2-2; 7 bases agree with TRBD1. V was clipped by 6 bases and J by 1 base; unmatched bases: 14. CDR3 length equals 18 residues. Germline-derived CDR1 and CDR2 are SGHTA and FQGNSA.

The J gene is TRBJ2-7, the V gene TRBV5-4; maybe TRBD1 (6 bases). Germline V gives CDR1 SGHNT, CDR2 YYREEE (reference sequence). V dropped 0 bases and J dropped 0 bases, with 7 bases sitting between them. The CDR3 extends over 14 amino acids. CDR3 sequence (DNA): TGTGCCAGCAGCTTGGAACAGGGCTCCTACGAGCAGTACTTC. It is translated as CASSLEQGSYEQYF.

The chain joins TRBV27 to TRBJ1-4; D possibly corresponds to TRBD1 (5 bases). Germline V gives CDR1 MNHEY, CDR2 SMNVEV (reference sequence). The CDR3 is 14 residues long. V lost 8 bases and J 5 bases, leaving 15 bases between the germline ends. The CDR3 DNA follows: TGTGCCAGCGCTCCGGACACCTTAAATGAAAAACTGTTTTTT. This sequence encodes CASAPDTLNEKLFF. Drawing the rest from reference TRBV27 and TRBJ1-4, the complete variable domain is EAQVTQNPRYLITVTGKKLTVTCSQNMNHEYMSWYRQDPGLGLRQIYYSMNVEVTDKGDVPEGYKVSRKEKRNFPLILESPSPNQTSLYFCASAPDTLNEKLFFGSGTQLSVL.

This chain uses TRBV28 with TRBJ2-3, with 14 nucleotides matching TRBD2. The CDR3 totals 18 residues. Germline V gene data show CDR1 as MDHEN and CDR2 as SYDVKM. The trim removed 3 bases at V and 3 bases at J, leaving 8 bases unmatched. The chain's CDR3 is CASSLAIGLAGGTDTQYF. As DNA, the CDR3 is TGTGCCAGCAGTTTGGCCATAGGACTAGCGGGGGGAACAGATACGCAGTATTTT.

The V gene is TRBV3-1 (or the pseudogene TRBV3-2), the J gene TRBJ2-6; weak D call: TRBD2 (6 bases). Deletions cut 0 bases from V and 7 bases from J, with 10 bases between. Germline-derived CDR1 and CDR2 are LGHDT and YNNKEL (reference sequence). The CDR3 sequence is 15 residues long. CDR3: CASSQERGSANVLTF. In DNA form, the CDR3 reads TGTGCCAGCAGCCAAGAACGGGGGAGCGCCAACGTCCTGACTTTC.

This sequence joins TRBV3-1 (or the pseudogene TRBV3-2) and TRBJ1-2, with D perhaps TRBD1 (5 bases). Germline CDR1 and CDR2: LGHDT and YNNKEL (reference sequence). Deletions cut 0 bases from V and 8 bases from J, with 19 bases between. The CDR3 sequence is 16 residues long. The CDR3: CASSQDGAGEDGGYTF. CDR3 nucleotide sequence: TGTGCCAGCAGCCAAGACGGGGCCGGGGAGGACGGGGGCTACACCTTC.